The rows below give T cell receptor beta chains drawn from one sample of a study of tumor-infiltrating lymphocytes in primary liver carcinoma. TCRdb fed the multiplex PCR reads into MiXCR, producing one record per CDR3 protein. The table lists approximately 120,000 distinct CDR3 sequences, 60% to 80% of them singletons. Sequencing was performed on liver tumor tissue from sampling region 3. The source is a woman aged 55-69 years with primary liver carcinoma and hepatitis B virus infection. Both conserved end residues are trimmed from each CDR3. The D gene is left open where the match is weak. Rows give clone size only sometimes, using once, few, many, or a class for an expanded clone.

size: NA; D: NA; V: TRBV6-4; CDR3: ASSRVAASTDTQY
size: few; D: TRBD2; V: TRBV7-2; CDR3: ASSHGTSAQETQY
size: medium-sized; D: NA; V: TRBV11-2; CDR3: ASSLEVAAISPLH
size: NA; D: TRBD2; V: TRBV28; CDR3: ASSSQGEQRGTQY
size: NA; D: TRBD1; V: TRBV5-1; CDR3: ASSWRQGLTEAF
size: NA; D: TRBD1; V: TRBV6-5; CDR3: ASSRGQGAVKEQF
size: NA; D: NA; V: TRBV7-9; CDR3: ASSLEWDISGYT
size: NA; D: NA; V: TRBV6-1; CDR3: ASSGTLLGVSYNEQF
size: many; D: TRBD2; V: TRBV11-2; CDR3: ASSLRLAMGNEQF
size: once; D: NA; V: TRBV7-9; CDR3: ASFWGRDDEQY
size: NA; D: NA; V: TRBV11-2; CDR3: ASSIVMGRRSTDTHY
size: NA; D: NA; V: TRBV11-2; CDR3: ASSLVRGRTFQNIQY
size: many; D: TRBD2; V: TRBV12-3/TRBV12-4; CDR3: ASSEREMSGDTQY
size: once; D: TRBD2; V: TRBV6-1; CDR3: ATRAGDSYNEEF
size: NA; D: TRBD1; V: TRBV6-5; CDR3: ASLPGQGSSEQY
size: few; D: NA; V: TRBV29-1; CDR3: GVEVVEAF
size: NA; D: NA; V: TRBV4-2; CDR3: ASSQGETDYNEQL
size: NA; D: NA; V: TRBV7-9; CDR3: ASSLADLTYNKQF
size: NA; D: NA; V: TRBV4-1; CDR3: TSNQEPQGSGANVLT
size: few; D: NA; V: TRBV30; CDR3: AWMGRRSSRYEQY
size: few; D: NA; V: TRBV5-1; CDR3: ASSLAEDTQY
size: NA; D: TRBD2; V: TRBV2; CDR3: ASSATLAETQY
size: NA; D: NA; V: TRBV11-2; CDR3: ASSHRPAWDSEQY
size: NA; D: NA; V: TRBV28; CDR3: ASSSERKRTPGETQY
size: NA; D: TRBD1; V: TRBV2; CDR3: ASRRQGVNTGELF
size: NA; D: NA; V: TRBV6-1; CDR3: ASPSTKPTTCNEQF
size: NA; D: NA; V: TRBV6-1; CDR3: ATKDSTSFYEQY
size: once; D: TRBD1; V: TRBV7-8; CDR3: TSSSRPPGQITGANVLT
size: many; D: NA; V: TRBV11-2; CDR3: ASRNTETQY
size: NA; D: NA; V: TRBV11-2; CDR3: GNSLGGPKETQY
size: NA; D: NA; V: TRBV11-2; CDR3: VSSLLPSIDTQY
size: NA; D: NA; V: TRBV29-1; CDR3: SVRYDRNIEAF
size: many; D: TRBD1; V: TRBV12-3/TRBV12-4; CDR3: ASSQQGAGQPQH
size: few; D: TRBD2; V: TRBV28; CDR3: ASSPRTSGRRETQY
size: NA; D: NA; V: TRBV4-2; CDR3: ASSQLGLAAASTDTQH
size: NA; D: NA; V: TRBV6-5; CDR3: TSSSRSYGYT
size: NA; D: TRBD2; V: TRBV2; CDR3: ASTEGLAGRTDTQY
size: many; D: NA; V: TRBV4-1; CDR3: ASSLQAQGDSYEQY
size: many; D: TRBD1; V: TRBV12-3/TRBV12-4; CDR3: ASSRRQGGINVLT
size: once; D: NA; V: TRBV5-1; CDR3: DSSLLSQGYEQY
size: NA; D: NA; V: TRBV11-2; CDR3: ASSHPTETQY
size: NA; D: NA; V: TRBV6-5; CDR3: ASSYSRAAVNCYI
size: many; D: NA; V: TRBV20-1; CDR3: SAREGEYNQPQH
size: many; D: TRBD2; V: TRBV4-2; CDR3: ASSQLRGRAGTDTQY
size: NA; D: TRBD1; V: TRBV10-3; CDR3: AISRTGTNEELF
size: NA; D: NA; V: TRBV5-6; CDR3: ASGLWGTTDTQY
size: NA; D: NA; V: TRBV11-2; CDR3: AGSLGPGVPDTQY
size: once; D: TRBD2; V: TRBV6-1; CDR3: ASKGRAGEGDMEY
size: NA; D: NA; V: TRBV6-1; CDR3: ASSVYRVGSTEAY
size: NA; D: NA; V: TRBV11-2; CDR3: ASSITSGTCDQY
size: NA; D: NA; V: TRBV1; CDR3: TNGQSLQGTTEAF
size: once; D: NA; V: TRBV19; CDR3: ASSLTSNQPQH
size: few; D: TRBD2; V: TRBV20-1; CDR3: SARDVTSGFSYEQY
size: NA; D: NA; V: TRBV11-1; CDR3: GSSLNRFPWTGAHRYINEQF
size: NA; D: TRBD2; V: TRBV28; CDR3: ASSRLARGHKQY
size: many; D: NA; V: TRBV28; CDR3: ASSLAKKAF